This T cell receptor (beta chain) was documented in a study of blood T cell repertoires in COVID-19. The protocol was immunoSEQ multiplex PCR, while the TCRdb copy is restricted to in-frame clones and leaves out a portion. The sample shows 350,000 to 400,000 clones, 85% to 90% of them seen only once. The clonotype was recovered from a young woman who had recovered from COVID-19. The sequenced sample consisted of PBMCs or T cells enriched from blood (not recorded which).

CDR3 sequence: CASSRGLNRPWGTEAFF. CDR3 sequence (DNA): TGTGCCAGCAGTCGCGGGCTAAACAGGCCCTGGGGCACTGAAGCTTTCTTT. The chain has TRBV6-6 and TRBJ1-1; TRBD1 might be the D (5 bases). Trimming took off 5 bases at V and 4 bases at J, with 23 bases between the two ends. This CDR3 has 17 amino acids. Germline CDR1 and CDR2: MNHNY and SVGAGI (reference sequence).